Listed here are 24 T cell receptor beta chains from one sample, sequenced in a study of OX40 agonist ivuxolimab in advanced cancers. Using immunoSEQ multiplex PCR, the repertoire was profiled, and TCRdb retains in-frame clones only, with some absent. The repertoire has around 66,000 clones, 80% to 85% of them found once; the top ten carry less than 7.5%. The sample here was CD4+ or CD8+ T cells sorted from blood, taken in a trial of the OX40 agonist ivuxolimab. The receptors were gathered from an adult with an advanced solid tumor such as melanoma, head and neck, liver or kidney cancer.

The CDR3 DNA reads TGTGCCAGCAGTTTCTTCCCGTCCAATGAGCAGTTCTTC. Translation gives CASSFFPSNEQFF. This sequence joins TRBV27 and TRBJ2-1; no firm D call. CDR1 MNHEY and CDR2 SMNVEV come from the germline V gene (reference sequence). The CDR3 covers 13 residues. Between the trimmed V and J ends, which lost 3 bases and 6 bases, there was a span of 9 bases.

The V and J genes are TRBV5-4 and TRBJ1-1; possible D gene TRBD1, 5 bases. Germline CDR1 is SGHNT and CDR2 is YYREEE (reference sequence). V was shortened by 4 bases and J by 6 bases, with 22 bases between the two germline ends. The CDR3 loop spans 16 amino acids. This CDR3 is CASSLTRGTMEPEAFF. CDR3 bases: TGTGCCAGCAGCCTTACACGGGGGACCATGGAGCCTGAAGCTTTCTTT.

In the case of this clone: Other DNA sequences in this sample translate to the same CDR3. V and J are TRBV5-1 and TRBJ1-1, with 7 nucleotides matching TRBD1. The CDR3 loop spans 14 amino acids. Per germline, CDR1 SGHRS and CDR2 YFSETQ. Losses at the gene ends were 3 bases for V and 0 bases for J; bases not matched to a gene: 2. The CDR3 is CASSSTGLNTEAFF. The DNA for the CDR3 is TGCGCCAGCAGCTCGACAGGGTTGAACACTGAAGCTTTCTTT. The full variable domain, with the rest looked up from reference TRBV5-1 and TRBJ1-1, is KAGVTQTPRYLIKTRGQQVTLSCSPISGHRSVSWYQQTPGQGLQFLFEYFSETQRNKGNFPGRFSGRQFSNSRSEMNVSTLELGDSALYLCASSSTGLNTEAFFGQGTRLTVV.

J is TRBJ1-1 and V is TRBV11-3; D is perhaps TRBD1 (6 bases). Deletions cut 6 bases from V and 8 bases from J, with 19 bases between. CDR1 is SGHNT, CDR2 YENEEA, per germline. CDR3 length: 14 residues. CDR3 DNA sequence: TGTGCCAGCAGTCCCGAAGGCGGGGGCGGGGAAGCTTTCTTT. It encodes CASSPEGGGGEAFF.

The chain recombines TRBV18 with TRBJ2-5, with D perhaps TRBD1 (6 bases). Germline CDR1 is KGHSH and CDR2 is LQKENI. Trimming stripped 4 bases from V and 5 bases from J, with 11 bases between. The CDR3 is made up of 13 amino acids. The CDR3 nucleotides are TGTGCCAGCTCACGCGACAGGAGGGAGACCCAGTACTTC. Its translation is CASSRDRRETQYF. Full variable domain (remainder filled in from reference TRBV18 and TRBJ2-5): NAGVMQNPRHLVRRRGQEARLRCSPMKGHSHVYWYRQLPEEGLKFMVYLQKENIIDESGMPKERFSAEFPKEGPSILRIQQVVRGDSAAYFCASSRDRRETQYFGPGTRLLVL.

The chain carries TRBV28 and TRBJ2-5; no reliable D call. The V and J ends lost 5 bases and 0 bases respectively, with 13 bases between them. Germline V gives CDR1 MDHEN, CDR2 SYDVKM. This CDR3 comprises 15 residues. CDR3 residues: CASSPPPPHQETQYF. CDR3 in DNA: TGTGCCAGCAGTCCCCCCCCGCCCCACCAAGAGACCCAGTACTTC.

The CDR3 bases are TGTGCCAGCAGCCTGGAGGACCGAGGATACGAGCAGTACTTC. This translates into CASSLEDRGYEQYF. This chain joins TRBV7-6 and TRBJ2-7; D perhaps matches TRBD2 (5 bases). CDR3 length: 14 amino acids. Between the trimmed V and J ends, which lost 5 bases and 4 bases, there was a span of 15 bases. Germline V CDR1 and CDR2: SGHVS, FNYEAQ.

The genes are TRBV7-9 and TRBJ1-4; a weak D match, TRBD1 (5 bases). Per germline, CDR1 SEHNR and CDR2 FQNEAQ (reference sequence). This CDR3 has 15 residues. V lost 5 bases to trimming and J lost 0 bases, with 10 bases between them. In nucleotides, the CDR3 is TGTGCCAGCAGCGCGAAGACAGCAACTAATGAAAAACTGTTTTTT. This sequence encodes CASSAKTATNEKLFF. The full variable domain, rest sourced from reference TRBV7-9 and TRBJ1-4, is DTGVSQNPRHKITKRGQNVTFRCDPISEHNRLYWYRQTLGQGPEFLTYFQNEAQLEKSRLLSDRFSAERPKGSFSTLEIQRTEQGDSAMYLCASSAKTATNEKLFFGSGTQLSVL.

The chain uses TRBV7-2 and TRBJ2-7; D is unclear. V gave up 4 bases and J gave up 3 bases, with 10 bases separating them. CDR1 SGHTA and CDR2 FQGNSA come from the germline V gene. The CDR3 is made up of 13 amino acids. This chain's CDR3 is CASSSLMGYEQYV. Here the CDR3 DNA reads TGTGCCAGCAGCTCGCTGATGGGCTACGAGCAGTACGTC.

The V gene is TRBV15, the J gene TRBJ2-2; tentatively, D is TRBD1 (6 bases). Trimming removed 3 bases at V and 1 base at J, with 21 bases between. The CDR3 is 19 amino acids. Germline V gene sequence: CDR1 LNHNV, CDR2 YYDKDF (reference sequence). CDR3 DNA sequence: TGTGCCACCAGCAGGCCGGGACACATAATCGATTTGAACACCGGGGAGCTGTTTTTT. Amino acid sequence: CATSRPGHIIDLNTGELFF.

The chain combines TRBV5-1 with TRBJ2-3; 11 bases map to TRBD2. The CDR3 contains 17 residues. Germline lookup yields CDR1 SGHRS and CDR2 YFSETQ. With 4 bases clipped from V and 4 bases from J, the junction kept 11 bases outside the gene matches. The CDR3 DNA reads TGCGCCAGCAGCGTCGGAACTAGCGGGAGTCTCGCAGATACGCAGTATTTT. Its translation: CASSVGTSGSLADTQYF. Looking up the rest from reference TRBV5-1 and TRBJ2-3 gives the full variable domain: KAGVTQTPRYLIKTRGQQVTLSCSPISGHRSVSWYQQTPGQGLQFLFEYFSETQRNKGNFPGRFSGRQFSNSRSEMNVSTLELGDSALYLCASSVGTSGSLADTQYFGPGTRLTVL.

V is TRBV6-5 and J is TRBJ2-3; TRBD1 aligns across 10 bases. The germline V gene has CDR1 MNHEY and CDR2 SVGAGI. The CDR3 sequence is 15 residues long. The V segment lost 3 bases and the J segment 1 base; nucleotides outside the gene matches: 1. CDR3 DNA: TGTGCCAGCAGTTATGGGACAGGGGGCACAGATACGCAGTATTTT. Translation gives CASSYGTGGTDTQYF.

V usage is TRBV29-1 and J usage is TRBJ2-3, with D possibly being TRBD1 or TRBD2 (5 bases each). The CDR3 covers 14 residues. Germline V gene data show CDR1 as SQVTM and CDR2 as ANQGSEA. V lost 7 bases to trimming and J lost 2 bases, with 16 bases between them. The CDR3 here is CSAQTEGITDTQYF. The CDR3 DNA reads as TGCAGCGCTCAGACAGAGGGGATCACAGATACGCAGTATTTT.

The rearrangement uses TRBV19 and TRBJ2-2, with 9 nucleotides matching TRBD1. The CDR3 runs 16 residues. V shed 7 bases and J 1 base; nucleotides not matched to a gene: 7. From germline, CDR1 is LNHDA and CDR2 SQIVND (reference sequence). The CDR3 region has the DNA TGTGCCAGTAAAAGGGACAGGGTGAGGAACACCGGGGAGCTGTTTTTT. Amino acids: CASKRDRVRNTGELFF.

The count of this clone is one. The chain joins TRBV7-9 to TRBJ2-7, with a possible D match to TRBD2 (5 bases). With 4 bases removed from V and 7 bases from J, the gap between germline ends came to 14 bases. The CDR3 length is 13 residues. CDR1 SEHNR and CDR2 FQNEAQ come from the germline V gene (reference sequence). DNA for the CDR3: TGTGCCAGCAGCTCGGCCGGGGTTATTGAGCAGTACGTC. Its translation is CASSSAGVIEQYV.

The V gene is TRBV28, the J gene TRBJ2-1; 7 bases align to TRBD1. This CDR3 spans 17 amino acids. CDR1 is MDHEN and CDR2 is SYDVKM in the germline V gene. The J segment lost 4 bases and the V segment lost 4 bases, leaving 13 bases of the junction unmatched. The CDR3 nucleotides are TGTGCCAGCAGTTATTACCGGGACAGCCAGGGGTACAATGAGCAGTTCTTC. Amino acids: CASSYYRDSQGYNEQFF.

This chain joins TRBV6-5 and TRBJ1-2; weak D call: TRBD1 (6 bases). Germline-derived CDR1 and CDR2 are MNHEY and SVGAGI. The CDR3 covers 15 residues. V gave up 6 bases and J gave up 1 base, with 15 bases separating them. The CDR3: CASRTQGIGNYGYTF. CDR3 nucleotide sequence: TGTGCCAGCAGAACCCAGGGGATCGGTAACTATGGCTACACCTTC.

The rearrangement joins TRBV7-8 to TRBJ1-1; no clear D. Germline CDR1 is SGHVS and CDR2 is FQNEAQ. Deletions cut 2 bases from V and 5 bases from J, with 12 bases between. CDR3 length equals 14 residues. Written as DNA, the CDR3 is TGTGCCAGCAGCTTAAGGCAGGTTGAGACTGAAGCTTTCTTT. Protein: CASSLRQVETEAFF.

V usage is TRBV2 and J usage is TRBJ2-7; D possibly corresponds to TRBD2 (5 bases). V lost 4 bases to trimming and J lost 2 bases, with 15 bases between them. CDR3 length: 15 amino acids. Per germline, CDR1 SNHLY and CDR2 FYNNEI. The CDR3: CASSAKSGRAYEQYF. The DNA of the CDR3 is TGTGCCAGCAGTGCCAAGTCGGGGAGAGCCTACGAGCAGTACTTC.

V and J are TRBV5-1 and TRBJ2-1, with 13 positions matching TRBD2. The CDR3 totals 17 residues. Trimming at V came to 4 bases and at J to 3 bases, leaving 7 bases not matched to a gene. Germline values: CDR1 SGHRS, CDR2 YFSETQ. The CDR3 here is CASSPRLAGGIYNEQFF. The CDR3 bases are TGCGCCAGCAGCCCAAGACTAGCGGGGGGTATCTACAATGAGCAGTTCTTC.

The chain has TRBV27 and TRBJ1-2; D perhaps matches TRBD1 (5 bases). Germline V lookup: CDR1 MNHEY, CDR2 SMNVEV (reference sequence). The CDR3 runs to 13 residues. The V end lost 2 bases, the J end lost 6 bases, and 10 bases lay between the germline ends. The CDR3 nucleotides read TGTGCCAGCAGTTTAGAAGGGGCGGATGGCTACACCTTC. Translated, it gives CASSLEGADGYTF.

This chain uses TRBV4-2 with TRBJ2-6; weak D call: TRBD1 (6 bases). The length of the CDR3 is 20 residues. V was trimmed by 0 bases and J by 0 bases, leaving 18 bases between them. Germline-derived CDR1 and CDR2 are LGHNA and YNFKEQ. The CDR3 region is CASSQDWGGRGISGANVLTF. DNA for the CDR3: TGTGCCAGCAGCCAAGATTGGGGTGGCAGGGGCATCTCTGGGGCCAACGTCCTGACTTTC.

The chain links TRBV30 to TRBJ2-5, with 11 bases lining up with TRBD2. This CDR3 region has 13 residues. Germline trimming cut 0 bases from V and 9 bases from J; bases unmatched to any gene: 3. CDR1 and CDR2 (germline): GTSNPN, SVGIG (reference sequence). The CDR3 sequence: CAWSVLAGAPQYF. In DNA form, the CDR3 reads TGTGCCTGGAGTGTACTAGCGGGAGCGCCCCAGTACTTC.

As to this clone: The same CDR3 is also encoded by other DNA sequences in this sample. The genes are TRBV7-2 and TRBJ2-5; 8 nucleotides align to TRBD1. CDR1 SGHTA and CDR2 FQGNSA come from the germline V gene. This CDR3 has 13 residues. The V and J ends lost 4 bases and 5 bases, in that order; junction bases with no gene match: 3. The CDR3 is CASSSDRAETQYF. CDR3 nucleotide sequence: TGTGCCAGCAGCTCGGACAGGGCGGAGACCCAGTACTTC.